Following are 14 T cell receptor beta chains from one sample sequenced in a study of shared T cell receptors in the human thymus (dated by TCRdb to 2020 to 2023). Receptor amplification or capture employed the immunoSEQ multiplex PCR assay. TCRdb's version of the immuneACCESS table is confined to in-frame rearrangements and falls short of the full clone set. An unresolved V gene accounts for under half of the shortfall where checked; the remainder is of unknown origin. A total of 500,000 to 850,000 clones appear in this sample, about 87% of them only once. Under 0.01% of the sample is in the top ten clones. The sample was also reused in another study, on human thymus T cells.

Sequencing was performed on thymocytes. The receptors come from a boy under two years old with a congenital heart defect. Donor details come from another sample of the same person, matched by shared clones.

V usage is TRBV7-9 and J usage is TRBJ2-7, with D perhaps TRBD2 (5 bases). The CDR3 has 12 amino acids. The ends were cut back, 5 bases at V and 7 bases at J, with 12 bases in the middle. Germline CDR1 and CDR2: SEHNR and FQNEAQ (reference sequence). The CDR3 spells CASSLASWEQYF. Here the CDR3 DNA reads TGTGCCAGCAGCCTGGCTAGCTGGGAGCAGTACTTC.

The table lists this clone with a count of one. The rearrangement uses TRBV10-2 and TRBJ2-1, with D unclear. V lost 1 base, J lost 6 bases, and 10 bases lay in between. CDR1 is WSHSY and CDR2 is SAAADI in the germline V gene. The CDR3 contains 14 residues. The CDR3 sequence is CASSEYRELNEQFF. CDR3 DNA sequence: TGCGCCAGCAGTGAGTACAGAGAGCTCAATGAGCAGTTCTTC.

This clone was picked up one time. CDR3 protein: CASSVGRGRSSYEQYF. CDR3 sequence (DNA): TGTGCCAGCAGCGTAGGTCGGGGGAGGAGCTCCTACGAGCAGTACTTC. The chain carries TRBV9 and TRBJ2-7, with D possibly matching TRBD2 (6 bases). Trimming pared 0 bases from V and 0 bases from J, leaving 13 bases between. Germline V gene data show CDR1 as SGDLS and CDR2 as YYNGEE. The CDR3 loop spans 16 amino acids.

The V and J genes are TRBV6-5 and TRBJ2-5, with D perhaps TRBD2 (6 bases). The CDR3 contains 15 residues. Germline V gene lookup returns CDR1 MNHEY and CDR2 SVGAGI. Trimming pared 0 bases from V and 5 bases from J, leaving 13 bases between. CDR3 sequence (DNA): TGTGCCAGCAGTTACTCGAGCGGGTTTGGTGAGACCCAGTACTTC. Protein sequence: CASSYSSGFGETQYF.

The genes are TRBV4-1 and TRBJ1-4; 8 nucleotides align to TRBD1. This CDR3 is built from 19 residues. The V gene's germline CDR1 is MGHRA and CDR2 YSYEKL. Trimming removed 2 bases from V and 0 bases from J; junction bases left unmatched: 11. The CDR3 spells CASSQHRDRKLATNEKLFF. CDR3 DNA: TGCGCCAGCAGCCAACACCGGGACAGGAAACTAGCAACTAATGAAAAACTGTTTTTT.

The chain links TRBV27 to TRBJ2-1; D uncertain. This CDR3 spans 16 amino acids. V was pared by 0 bases and J by 4 bases, with 13 bases between. Germline loops: CDR1 MNHEY, CDR2 SMNVEV (reference sequence). The CDR3: CASSLSGPETYNEQFF. DNA of the CDR3: TGTGCCAGCAGTTTATCGGGCCCAGAGACGTACAATGAGCAGTTCTTC.

The CDR3 reads CASSQDLLSPIVDNEQFF. The CDR3 DNA reads TGCGCCAGCAGCCAAGATCTGCTTAGCCCGATAGTTGACAATGAGCAGTTCTTC. The rearrangement links TRBV4-1 to TRBJ2-1; no firm D call. The CDR3 is made up of 18 amino acids. Germline lookup yields CDR1 MGHRA and CDR2 YSYEKL. Trimming removed 0 bases at V and 5 bases at J, with 20 bases between.

V and J are TRBV10-3 and TRBJ2-7; weak D call: TRBD2 (6 bases). CDR3 length: 13 residues. Germline V CDR1 and CDR2: ENHRY, SYGVKD. Trimming shortened V by 7 bases and J by 6 bases, and 16 bases separated the two germline ends. The CDR3 bases are TGTGCCATCAAGCAGCGGGCCACTTCCGAGCAGTACTTC. Its protein product is CAIKQRATSEQYF.

This clone was found a few times. The CDR3: CASSFRYRQPIISEQYF. The CDR3 DNA reads TGTGCCAGCAGCTTCCGCTACCGACAGCCCATTATTAGCGAGCAGTACTTC. V and J are TRBV5-6 and TRBJ2-7; D perhaps matches TRBD1 (5 bases). V was cut by 2 bases and J by 6 bases, with 24 bases left in between. CDR1 and CDR2 (germline): SGHDT, YYEEEE. There are 17 residues in the CDR3.

This chain uses TRBV19 with TRBJ2-7, with 14 bases lining up with TRBD2. CDR1 LNHDA and CDR2 SQIVND come from the germline V gene (reference sequence). Losses at the gene ends were 8 bases for V and 7 bases for J; bases not matched to a gene: 19. The CDR3 covers 18 residues. As DNA, the CDR3 is TGTGCCAGTGCGCTATGGACTAGCGGGAGGATAATCCGCGGTGAGCAGTACTTC. Protein: CASALWTSGRIIRGEQYF.

The rearrangement links TRBV6-6 to TRBJ2-7; no clear D gene. Trimming pared 7 bases from V and 2 bases from J, leaving 12 bases between. CDR1 and CDR2 (germline): MNHNY, SVGAGI (reference sequence). There are 13 residues in the CDR3. CDR3 nucleotides: TGTGCCAGCACTAGAAAAAAAACCTACGAGCAGTACTTC. It encodes CASTRKKTYEQYF.

This CDR3 reads CASSRLAGGRKPRSYEQYF. The DNA of the CDR3 is TGTGCCAGCTCACGACTAGCGGGAGGGAGGAAGCCCCGCTCCTACGAGCAGTACTTC. The gene calls are TRBV18 and TRBJ2-7; 14 positions agree with TRBD2. V lost 4 bases to trimming and J lost 0 bases; unmatched junction nucleotides: 11. The length of the CDR3 is 19 residues. The germline CDR1 and CDR2 sequences are KGHSH and LQKENI. The full variable domain, rest sourced from reference TRBV18 and TRBJ2-7, is NAGVMQNPRHLVRRRGQEARLRCSPMKGHSHVYWYRQLPEEGLKFMVYLQKENIIDESGMPKERFSAEFPKEGPSILRIQQVVRGDSAAYFCASSRLAGGRKPRSYEQYFGPGTRLTVT.

V is TRBV6-1 and J is TRBJ2-1; maybe TRBD2 (6 bases). Deletions cut 1 base from V and 7 bases from J, with 14 bases between. This CDR3 comprises 15 residues. The germline CDR1 and CDR2 sequences are MNHNS and SASEGT. DNA for the CDR3: TGTGCCAGCAGTGAAGAAGGGGCGCGGGGAAATGAGCAGTTCTTC. Translating gives CASSEEGARGNEQFF.

The rearrangement uses TRBV29-1 and TRBJ2-7; 10 bases map to TRBD2. CDR1 is SQVTM, CDR2 ANQGSEA, per germline. The V and J ends lost 4 bases and 1 base, in that order; junction bases with no gene match: 4. This CDR3 is 14 amino acids long. The CDR3 region is CSVAVLAGSYEQYF. DNA for the CDR3: TGCAGCGTTGCCGTACTAGCGGGGTCCTACGAGCAGTACTTC.